The entry that follows covers one T cell receptor beta chain sequence. The data belong to a study of control samples from healthy donors and cancer patients. Libraries were prepared by immunoSEQ multiplex PCR; TCRdb keeps only in-frame clonotypes and omits some of them. Here the sample spans around 120,000 clones, roughly 93% being singletons. Germline lookup yields CDR1 SGHRS and CDR2 YFSETQ. The length of the CDR3 is 14 residues. Trimming cost V 2 bases and J 4 bases; bases outside gene matches: 3. The chain recombines TRBV5-1 with TRBJ1-1; 9 bases are a match to TRBD1. The sample comprised blood. The sequence derives from a young man in good health. The CDR3 is CASSLQGASTEAFF. The CDR3 region has the DNA TGCGCCAGCAGCTTACAGGGGGCGAGCACTGAAGCTTTCTTT.